These 29 T cell receptor beta chains were all obtained from the same sample, sequenced in a study of blood T cell repertoires in COVID-19. Assay used: immunoSEQ multiplex PCR; TCRdb lists only in-frame clones, some missing. The sample lists 400,000 to 450,000 clones, 88% seen once, with over 10% in the top ten. The sample taken for sequencing was peripheral blood. These receptors were collected from a woman aged 45-65 years with COVID-19, enrolled during active disease.

The CDR3 spells CASSLSGGLPTDTQYF. In DNA form, the CDR3 reads TGTGCCAGCAGCTTGAGCGGGGGGCTCCCTACAGATACGCAGTATTTT. The rearrangement joins TRBV5-4 to TRBJ2-3, with 9 bases identical to TRBD2. This CDR3 is 16 amino acids long. Germline V gene sequence: CDR1 SGHNT, CDR2 YYREEE (reference sequence). J lost 3 bases, V lost 1 base, and 6 bases had no gene match.

The chain employs TRBV18 and TRBJ2-6; D gene uncertain. From germline, CDR1 is KGHSH and CDR2 LQKENI. Trimming left V 3 bases short and J 0 bases short, with 6 bases between. The CDR3 runs to 15 residues. The CDR3 here is CASSPADSGANVLTF. The CDR3 region has the DNA TGTGCCAGCTCACCGGCTGACTCTGGGGCCAACGTCCTGACTTTC.

The V gene is TRBV7-9, the J gene TRBJ2-3; no definite D call. Deletions cut 4 bases from V and 3 bases from J, with 5 bases between. CDR3 length equals 12 residues. Germline CDR1 SEHNR, CDR2 FQNEAQ (reference sequence). DNA of the CDR3: TGTGCCAGCAGCTATTCTACAGATACGCAGTATTTT. It yields the protein CASSYSTDTQYF. The entire variable domain, with the rest obtained from reference TRBV7-9 and TRBJ2-3, is as follows: DTGVSQNPRHKITKRGQNVTFRCDPISEHNRLYWYRQTLGQGPEFLTYFQNEAQLEKSRLLSDRFSAERPKGSFSTLEIQRTEQGDSAMYLCASSYSTDTQYFGPGTRLTVL.

V is TRBV19 and J is TRBJ1-1; D might be TRBD1 (6 bases). Germline lookup yields CDR1 LNHDA and CDR2 SQIVND (reference sequence). This CDR3 region has 13 residues. Trimming left V 5 bases short and J 4 bases short, with 11 bases between. This CDR3 is CASSRQGFTEAFF. The CDR3 DNA reads as TGTGCCAGTAGTCGTCAGGGGTTCACTGAAGCTTTCTTT.

V and J are TRBV19 and TRBJ1-5; no clear D gene. This CDR3 region has 16 residues. Germline-derived CDR1 and CDR2 are LNHDA and SQIVND (reference sequence). The V end was cut by 3 bases, the J end by 3 bases, with 15 bases between. The CDR3 spells CASSMSWNGNNQPQHF. DNA of the CDR3: TGTGCCAGTAGTATGAGTTGGAACGGGAACAATCAGCCCCAGCATTTT.

The rearrangement uses TRBV5-4 and TRBJ1-6, with 9 bases aligning to TRBD1. This CDR3 comprises 17 residues. The junction had 9 bases not matched to a gene; V was cut back by 5 bases and J by 3 bases. Per germline, CDR1 SGHNT and CDR2 YYREEE (reference sequence). As DNA, the CDR3 is TGTGCCAGCAGTGAGGGGGACAGGGTTTACTATAATTCACCCCTCCACTTT. Translating it yields CASSEGDRVYYNSPLHF.

This chain connects TRBV11-2 to TRBJ2-3, with TRBD2 as a possible D gene (6 bases). The CDR3 extends over 14 amino acids. V shed 3 bases and J shed 2 bases, with 9 bases lying between them. Per the germline V gene, CDR1 is SGHAT and CDR2 is FQNNGV. The CDR3 region is CASSLAGLTDTQYF. DNA of the CDR3: TGTGCCAGCAGCTTGGCGGGGCTCACAGATACGCAGTATTTT.

A single count supports this clone. The rearrangement links TRBV5-1 to TRBJ2-5; 8 nucleotides align to TRBD1. J lost 4 bases, V lost 4 bases, and 3 bases had no gene match. From germline, CDR1 is SGHRS and CDR2 YFSETQ. The CDR3 is 13 residues long. In DNA form, the CDR3 reads TGCGCCAGCAGCCCACAGGGGGGAGAGACCCAGTACTTC. Its protein product is CASSPQGGETQYF.

This clone was picked up one time. V gene TRBV30 combines with J gene TRBJ1-3; D unresolved. The germline V gene encodes CDR1 GTSNPN and CDR2 SVGIG (reference sequence). The CDR3 is 16 residues long. Trimming shortened V by 0 bases and J by 0 bases, and 12 bases separated the two germline ends. Here the CDR3 reads CAWSVSLRDSGNTIYF. Written as DNA, the CDR3 is TGTGCCTGGAGTGTATCGTTGAGGGACTCTGGAAACACCATATATTTT.

This chain links TRBV7-2 with TRBJ2-3; 8 bases match TRBD1. Trimming removed 1 base from V and 3 bases from J; junction bases left unmatched: 3. The germline V gene encodes CDR1 SGHTA and CDR2 FQGNSA. This CDR3 spans 15 amino acids. This chain's CDR3 is CASSLGTGSTDTQYF. The CDR3 DNA follows: TGTGCCAGCAGCTTAGGGACAGGGAGTACAGATACGCAGTATTTT.

This clone appeared a single time. V usage is TRBV12-3 or TRBV12-4 and J usage is TRBJ1-2; D remains ambiguous. With 11 bases removed from V and 10 bases from J, the gap between germline ends came to 17 bases. This CDR3 comprises 11 residues. CDR3 region: CACGRAGVYTF. For the CDR3, the DNA is TGTGCCTGTGGTAGGGCGGGAGTCTACACCTTC.

V gene TRBV30 combines with J gene TRBJ2-7; 8 positions match TRBD1. The CDR3 has 13 amino acids. Germline CDR1 and CDR2: GTSNPN and SVGIG (reference sequence). V dropped 6 bases and J dropped 3; count of bases not matched to a gene: 7. The CDR3 here is CACAGTGLYEQYF. CDR3 nucleotides: TGTGCCTGCGCCGGGACAGGACTCTACGAGCAGTACTTC. The full variable domain, completed using reference TRBV30 and TRBJ2-7, is SQTIHQWPATLVQPVGSPLSLECTVEGTSNPNLYWYRQAAGRGLQLLFYSVGIGQISSEVPQNLSASRPQDRQFILSSKKLLLSDSGFYLCACAGTGLYEQYFGPGTRLTVT.

The J gene is TRBJ1-2, the V gene TRBV3-1 (or the pseudogene TRBV3-2); tentatively, D is TRBD1 (5 bases). The germline CDR1 and CDR2 sequences are LGHDT and YNNKEL (reference sequence). The CDR3 contains 17 residues. With 5 bases removed from V and 3 bases from J, the gap between germline ends came to 22 bases. The CDR3 spells CASSSDIRGDSDYGYTF. The CDR3 DNA follows: TGTGCCAGCAGCTCAGACATCCGGGGGGACTCTGACTATGGCTACACCTTC.

Regarding this clone: Other DNA sequences in this specimen translate into the identical CDR3. The chain couples TRBV5-6 to TRBJ1-2, with D tentatively TRBD1 (5 bases). The V end lost 0 bases, the J end lost 4 bases, and 7 bases lay between the germline ends. The germline V gene encodes CDR1 SGHDT and CDR2 YYEEEE. CDR3 length equals 13 residues. The CDR3 DNA reads TGTGCCAGCAGCTTGGGACAGCGCTATGGCTACACCTTC. This codes for CASSLGQRYGYTF.

The rearrangement uses TRBV19 and TRBJ1-5; D perhaps matches TRBD1 (5 bases). V was trimmed by 4 bases and J by 0 bases, leaving 22 bases between them. This CDR3 spans 19 amino acids. Looked up from germline, CDR1 is LNHDA and CDR2 is SQIVND (reference sequence). The CDR3 nucleotides read TGTGCCAGTAGTAAATCCTCGGGACTCAATACCGATAGCAATCAGCCCCAGCATTTT. Its translation: CASSKSSGLNTDSNQPQHF.

V and J are TRBV30 and TRBJ1-4; D gene uncertain. Trimming stripped 6 bases from V and 4 bases from J, with 12 bases between. Germline V lookup: CDR1 GTSNPN, CDR2 SVGIG (reference sequence). The CDR3 runs 13 residues. This CDR3 reads CACCGSGNEKLFF. In nucleotides, the CDR3 is TGTGCCTGTTGTGGTTCGGGTAATGAAAAACTGTTTTTT.

The chain is built from TRBV11-2 and TRBJ2-5; D not certain. The CDR3 has 16 residues. V lost 4 bases and J 7 bases, leaving 22 bases between the germline ends. CDR1 and CDR2 from the germline V gene are SGHAT and FQNNGV. CDR3 region: CASSSYNTLGAGTQYF. The DNA of the CDR3 is TGTGCCAGCAGCTCGTACAACACGCTAGGTGCTGGGACCCAGTACTTC.

The V gene is TRBV9, the J gene TRBJ2-2; TRBD2 is a possible D gene (7 bases). The CDR3 has 15 residues. The germline CDR1 and CDR2 sequences are SGDLS and YYNGEE. Trimming pared 4 bases from V and 6 bases from J, leaving 16 bases between. This chain's CDR3 is CASSSGGRAAGELFF. The CDR3 nucleotides read TGTGCCAGCAGCTCGGGGGGCCGGGCGGCCGGGGAGCTGTTTTTT.

V is TRBV29-1 and J is TRBJ1-5, with D uncertain. V lost 7 bases and J 5 bases, leaving 12 bases between the germline ends. CDR3 length: 12 residues. Germline CDR1 reads SQVTM; CDR2 reads ANQGSEA. CDR3 bases: TGCAGCGCTAGGGAGGGTGATCAGCCCCAGCATTTT. Translated, it gives CSAREGDQPQHF.

This sequence joins TRBV2 and TRBJ2-2; D gene uncertain. Trimming left V 7 bases short and J 1 base short, with 10 bases between. The CDR3 runs to 14 residues. Looked up from germline, CDR1 is SNHLY and CDR2 is FYNNEI. The CDR3: CASTSTGNTGELFF. In nucleotides, the CDR3 is TGTGCCAGCACCTCCACCGGGAACACCGGGGAGCTGTTTTTT.

This chain joins TRBV4-1 and TRBJ2-6; 9 bases are shared with TRBD1. CDR3 length: 17 amino acids. In germline, CDR1 is MGHRA, CDR2 YSYEKL. V lost 4 bases and J lost 4; bases outside the gene matches: 8. The CDR3 nucleotides read TGCGCCAGCAGCCGTCCCGGGACAGGGCCGGGGGCCAACGTCCTGACTTTC. Translation: CASSRPGTGPGANVLTF.

The V gene is TRBV5-4, the J gene TRBJ2-3, with D hard to call. V lost 3 bases and J 0 bases, leaving 8 bases between the germline ends. CDR1 and CDR2 from the germline V gene are SGHNT and YYREEE (reference sequence). The CDR3 consists of 14 residues. The CDR3 is CASSSLRSTDTQYF. CDR3 sequence (DNA): TGTGCCAGCAGCTCACTCCGGAGCACAGATACGCAGTATTTT.

The chain carries TRBV5-1 and TRBJ2-1, with 12 bases aligning to TRBD2. The V segment lost 6 bases and the J segment 8 bases; nucleotides outside the gene matches: 21. The germline V gene encodes CDR1 SGHRS and CDR2 YFSETQ. The CDR3 runs 19 residues. The CDR3 loop reads CASKTSGGTTTYSRDEQFF. CDR3 sequence (DNA): TGCGCCAGCAAAACTAGCGGGGGGACTACGACCTATTCTAGGGATGAGCAGTTCTTC.

The genes are TRBV10-1 and TRBJ1-1, with unresolved D. Trimming took 3 bases from V and 0 from J, leaving 5 bases between them. Germline values: CDR1 WNHNN, CDR2 SYGVQD (reference sequence). The CDR3 extends over 13 amino acids. CDR3 bases: TGCGCCAGCAGTGATTCGGTGAACACTGAAGCTTTCTTT. It codes for CASSDSVNTEAFF.

The chain recombines TRBV5-1 with TRBJ2-7; tentative D call: TRBD2 (6 bases). The CDR3 extends over 14 amino acids. From germline, CDR1 is SGHRS and CDR2 YFSETQ. V gave up 6 bases and J gave up 3 bases, with 16 bases separating them. The CDR3 nucleotides read TGCGCCAGCACCCCGGCGGGGACGGGCTACGAGCAGTACTTC. Its translation: CASTPAGTGYEQYF.

This rearrangement joins TRBV10-3 to TRBJ1-2, with D tentatively TRBD1 (6 bases). Germline V gene lookup returns CDR1 ENHRY and CDR2 SYGVKD. V dropped 0 bases and J dropped 4 bases, with 12 bases sitting between them. The CDR3 spans 15 residues. This chain's CDR3 is CAISESQGRRYGYTF. As DNA, the CDR3 is TGTGCCATCAGTGAGTCGCAGGGGAGACGCTATGGCTACACCTTC.

The V and J genes are TRBV7-8 and TRBJ1-1; D gene uncertain. Germline V gene sequence: CDR1 SGHVS, CDR2 FQNEAQ. Trimming removed 3 bases at V and 0 bases at J, with 8 bases between. The CDR3 runs to 14 residues. The CDR3 DNA reads TGTGCCAGCAGCTTCGGGATAATGAACACTGAAGCTTTCTTT. The encoded protein is CASSFGIMNTEAFF.

The chain joins TRBV29-1 to TRBJ2-7, with D possibly being TRBD2 (7 bases). The germline CDR1 and CDR2 sequences are SQVTM and ANQGSEA. The CDR3 length is 13 residues. V lost 5 bases and J 5 bases, leaving 16 bases between the germline ends. CDR3: CSVILRGANEQYF. The CDR3 DNA is TGCAGCGTTATTCTACGGGGGGCGAACGAGCAGTACTTC.

The rearrangement links TRBV29-1 to TRBJ1-2; D is possibly TRBD1 (6 bases). The CDR3 totals 11 residues. Between the trimmed V and J ends, which lost 7 bases and 7 bases, there was a span of 13 bases. CDR1 SQVTM and CDR2 ANQGSEA come from the germline V gene. CDR3 loop: CSARVGGGYTF. The DNA of the CDR3 is TGCAGCGCACGGGTAGGGGGTGGCTACACCTTC.